This is a list of T cell receptor beta chains from one sample in a study of T-cell memory formation after mild COVID-19. TCRdb itself ran the 5' RACE reads through MiXCR, one entry per CDR3 protein. The data hold around 450,000 distinct CDR3 sequences, with 20% observed a single time. The source material was PBMCs or a T cell subset sorted from them (not recorded which). Receptor source: an adult woman who had mild COVID-19 (a few samples of this study predate the infection). Cell type and time point are not known. CDR3s include the opening cysteine and the closing phenylalanine or tryptophan. D genes are given only for firm matches. Size is stated for part of the rows, as once, few or many counts, or as a class when the clone is expanded.

J gene: TRBJ2-1
D gene: TRBD1
clone size: .
CDR3 length: 14
V gene: TRBV20-1
CDR3 DNA: TGCAGTGCTAGGGGGACAGGTGGTTACAATGAGCAGTTCTTC
CDR3 protein: CSARGTGGYNEQFF

J gene: TRBJ1-1
D gene: .
clone size: .
CDR3 length: 15
V gene: TRBV12-3/TRBV12-4
CDR3 DNA: TGTGCCAGCAAGTTAGATGGGGGGTTGAACACTGAAGCTTTCTTT
CDR3 protein: CASKLDGGLNTEAFF

J gene: TRBJ1-1
D gene: .
clone size: .
CDR3 length: 14
V gene: TRBV30
CDR3 DNA: TGTGCCTGGAACAGGTGGCAGATGAACACTGAAGCTTTCTTT
CDR3 protein: CAWNRWQMNTEAFF

J gene: TRBJ1-2
D gene: TRBD1
clone size: .
CDR3 length: 17
V gene: TRBV7-8
CDR3 DNA: TGTGCCAGCAGCCAGAGATTCCGGGACAGGAGGATAGGAGGCTACACCTTC
CDR3 protein: CASSQRFRDRRIGGYTF

J gene: TRBJ2-1
D gene: TRBD2
clone size: few
CDR3 length: 15
V gene: TRBV6-2/TRBV6-3
CDR3 DNA: TGTGCCAGCAGTTACCGGGGACTACCGTACAATGAGCAGTTCTTC
CDR3 protein: CASSYRGLPYNEQFF

J gene: TRBJ1-5
D gene: .
clone size: few
CDR3 length: 13
V gene: TRBV6-2/TRBV6-3
CDR3 DNA: TGTGCCAGCAGACCCGGACCCAATCAGCCCCAGCATTTT
CDR3 protein: CASRPGPNQPQHF

J gene: TRBJ1-5
D gene: .
clone size: few
CDR3 length: 14
V gene: TRBV3-1
CDR3 DNA: TGTGCCAGCAGCCGCGACATAAGCAATCAGCCCCAGCATTTT
CDR3 protein: CASSRDISNQPQHF

J gene: TRBJ2-7
D gene: .
clone size: .
CDR3 length: 16
V gene: TRBV7-8
CDR3 DNA: TGTGCCAGCAGCTTAGCAGGGAAGGGTGTCGTGTTGGAGCAGTACTTC
CDR3 protein: CASSLAGKGVVLEQYF

J gene: TRBJ1-2
D gene: .
clone size: .
CDR3 length: 15
V gene: TRBV7-8
CDR3 DNA: TGTGCCAGCAGCTTAGACCGTACAGGGTATAGTGGCTACACCTTC
CDR3 protein: CASSLDRTGYSGYTF

J gene: TRBJ2-5
D gene: .
clone size: few
CDR3 length: 12
V gene: TRBV2
CDR3 DNA: TGTGCCAGCGTTCGGAGCCTGGAGACCCAGTACTTC
CDR3 protein: CASVRSLETQYF